A single sample gave rise to the 12 T cell receptor beta chains below, sequenced in a study of low-dose radiotherapy and immunotherapy resistance in tumors. Time point given: after trial treatment. The treatment: LDRT plus nivolumab, ipilimumab, low-dose cyclophosphamide and aspirin (RACIN trial). cDNA synthesis used a TRAV/TRBV-specific primer set for both chains. Amplification of TCRs used a constant-region primer and V-primer adapter for about 18 PCR cycles. Using its own MiXCR run on the reads, TCRdb lists one record per CDR3 protein. The data show about 60,000 distinct CDR3 sequences, 20% to 25% seen once. The sample in question was PBMCs, obtained after low-dose radiotherapy plus immunotherapy. The source of these receptors is a male donor with prostate cancer.

This clonotype has at least ten counts. This rearrangement joins TRBV20-1 to TRBJ1-1, with unresolved D. V was cut by 0 bases and J by 5 bases, with 10 bases left in between. This CDR3 spans 13 amino acids. Germline V gene sequence: CDR1 DFQATT, CDR2 SNEGSKA (reference sequence). The CDR3 loop is CSARDWEGTEAFF. Written as DNA, the CDR3 is TGCAGTGCTAGAGATTGGGAAGGGACTGAAGCTTTCTTT.

This clonotype was counted at least ten times. The rearrangement joins TRBV19 to TRBJ2-3; perhaps TRBD1 as D (5 bases). The germline gives CDR1 LNHDA, CDR2 SQIVND (reference sequence). The V end was cut by 5 bases, the J end by 4 bases, with 13 bases between. The CDR3 covers 14 residues. The CDR3 DNA reads TGTGCCAGTAGTGAGAACAGGCTGCCAGATACGCAGTATTTT. Translated, it gives CASSENRLPDTQYF.

On this clonotype: This likely reflects a read error, since a far larger clone is one base away. CDR3: CSARVAGTSASNEQYF. In DNA, the CDR3 is TGCAGTGCTAGAGTCGCGGGGACTAGCGCGAGCAATGAGCAGTACTTC. The chain uses TRBV20-1 and TRBJ2-7, with 10 bases aligning to TRBD2. The CDR3 totals 16 residues. With V trimmed by 1 base and J by 7 bases, 13 bases remained unmatched. Looked up from germline, CDR1 is DFQATT and CDR2 is SNEGSKA (reference sequence).

This clonotype occurred many times. V usage is TRBV5-5 and J usage is TRBJ1-1; no reliable D call. V lost 0 bases, J lost 2 bases, and 23 bases lay in between. Germline CDR1 is SGHKS and CDR2 is YYEKEE (reference sequence). This CDR3 is 19 amino acids long. CDR3 sequence (DNA): TGTGCCAGCAGCTTGGTTCGTAGCTCGGGTTTCCGATTAAACACTGAAGCTTTCTTT. Translation: CASSLVRSSGFRLNTEAFF.

This clonotype has just one count. The chain uses TRBV4-1 and TRBJ2-7; D possibly uses TRBD1 or TRBD2 (5 bases each). Germline CDR1 and CDR2: MGHRA and YSYEKL. Trimming shortened V by 0 bases and J by 4 bases, and 16 bases separated the two germline ends. This CDR3 comprises 16 residues. The CDR3 region is CASSQDRGPGPYEQYF. The CDR3 nucleotides are TGCGCCAGCAGCCAAGATCGGGGCCCCGGTCCTTACGAGCAGTACTTC.

At least ten counts were recorded for this clonotype. The chain employs TRBV21-1 and TRBJ2-4; the table calls TRBD1, which could not be checked here. TRBV21-1 corresponds to a pseudogene. The CDR3 contains 19 residues. Here the CDR3 reads CASSKGGQGRSLAKNIQYF. The CDR3 DNA is TGTGCCAGCAGCAAAGGGGGGCAGGGGAGGAGCTTAGCCAAAAACATTCAGTACTTC.

In its sample, this clonotype was seen a few times. The DNA is left out, because the CDR3 cannot be placed on it with certainty; the CDR3 is given as TCRdb lists it. This chain uses TRBV5-1 with TRBJ2-2. The CDR3 length equals 15 residues, ends included. CDR1 is SGHRS, CDR2 YFSETQ, per germline. The CDR3 sequence: CASRPTENTGELFFF.

Turning to this clonotype: A read error is the likely source, as a far larger clone sits one nucleotide away. This chain links TRBV5-1 with TRBJ2-1; D is ambiguous. The germline CDR1 and CDR2 sequences are SGHRS and YFSETQ. The CDR3 totals 12 residues. In nucleotides, the CDR3 is TGTGCCAGCAGCGTGACGACCTTTGAGCGGTTCTTC. Amino acids: CASSVTTFERFF.

This clonotype was detected many times. This chain connects TRBV7-3 to TRBJ2-5, with D perhaps matching TRBD2 (5 bases). V lost 6 bases, J lost 3 bases, and 23 bases lay in between. Germline CDR1 and CDR2: SGHTA and FQGTGA. The CDR3 has 17 residues. CDR3 protein: CASSAVGGALREETQYF. DNA of the CDR3: TGTGCCAGCAGTGCGGTAGGAGGCGCCTTGCGGGAAGAGACCCAGTACTTC.

This clonotype was seen many times. J is TRBJ2-1 and V is TRBV10-3; TRBD2 matches 11 bases. This CDR3 is 17 amino acids long. V dropped 5 bases and J dropped 0; count of bases not matched to a gene: 6. Germline-derived CDR1 and CDR2 are ENHRY and SYGVKD. The CDR3 loop is CAISFLAGGSSYNEQFF. In DNA, the CDR3 is TGTGCCATCAGTTTCCTAGCGGGGGGTAGCTCCTACAATGAGCAGTTCTTC.

This clonotype was detected ten times or more. The chain has TRBV20-1 and TRBJ1-5; D gene ambiguous. Trimming pared 3 bases from V and 7 bases from J, leaving 13 bases between. This CDR3 comprises 13 residues. The germline V gene has CDR1 DFQATT and CDR2 SNEGSKA (reference sequence). The CDR3 reads CSASKGYSQPQHF. CDR3 DNA sequence: TGCAGTGCTAGTAAAGGCTACTCCCAGCCCCAGCATTTT.

The chain joins TRBV2 to TRBJ2-2; D is uncertain. The CDR3 covers 14 residues. Germline V gene lookup returns CDR1 SNHLY and CDR2 FYNNEI. The germline V and J ends were trimmed by 7 bases and 2 bases, with 11 bases remaining between them. This chain's CDR3 is CASTILANTGELFF. The DNA of the CDR3 is TGTGCCAGCACCATCCTTGCCAACACCGGGGAGCTGTTTTTT. The whole variable domain, remainder taken from reference TRBV2 and TRBJ2-2, is EPEVTQTPSHQVTQMGQEVILRCVPISNHLYFYWYRQILGQKVEFLVSFYNNEISEKSEIFDDQFSVERPDGSNFTLKIRSTKLEDSAMYFCASTILANTGELFFGEGSRLTVL.